The rows below give T cell receptor beta chains drawn from one sample of a study of blood T cell repertoires in COVID-19. Repertoires were generated with immunoSEQ multiplex PCR, while TCRdb's copy carries only in-frame clones and drops some. The sample shows around 250,000 clones, about 88% of them seen only once. Sequencing was carried out using peripheral blood. The receptors derive from a man between 18 and 29 years old with active or convalescent COVID-19. The conserved cysteine and the conserved F or W are not part of the CDR3 here.

J	V	CDR3
TRBJ1-5	TRBV2	ASRAGNQPQH
TRBJ2-1	TRBV27	ASSLFPGLAGVWNEQF
TRBJ2-1	TRBV3-1/TRBV3-2	ASSPRDRRYNEQF
TRBJ1-3	TRBV28	ASADTFSGNTIY
TRBJ1-1	TRBV19	ASSIGGNTEAF
TRBJ1-2	TRBV5-6	ASSQWTGARAYT
TRBJ2-7	TRBV13	ASSQTQGIRDEQY
TRBJ2-7	TRBV6-5	ASSYSISRARSEQY
TRBJ2-3	TRBV2	ASSEARQTDTQY
TRBJ1-3	TRBV19	ASSLPAGQISGNTIY
TRBJ1-5	TRBV4-1	ASSQGEGRNYQPQH
TRBJ1-1	TRBV30	AWSRQGEAF
TRBJ2-3	TRBV6-2/TRBV6-3	ASSYDRKREADTQY
TRBJ2-1	TRBV24-1	ATSAKTSGPYNEQF
TRBJ2-7	TRBV5-4	ASSLETGETYEQY
TRBJ2-3	TRBV10-3	ATALSGGTTDTQY
TRBJ1-2	TRBV18	ASSLAPGYYT
TRBJ2-7	TRBV20-1	SGDRGYEQY
TRBJ2-2	TRBV7-2	ASSFFVGENTGELF
TRBJ2-5	TRBV6-5	GLGGSETQY
TRBJ2-3	TRBV5-1	ASSRGQGSTDTQY
TRBJ2-1	TRBV2	ASSEEEGPIYEQF
TRBJ2-1	TRBV6-4	ASSLHQGQEQF
TRBJ2-3	TRBV6-2/TRBV6-3	ASSGTSGTDTQY
TRBJ2-3	TRBV19	ASSRTSGRARAIDTQY
TRBJ2-3	TRBV6-5	ASGFSGEGTDTQY
TRBJ1-4	TRBV5-1	ASSLAGGDEKLF
TRBJ2-3	TRBV5-1	ASSLLAGLGTDTQY
TRBJ2-1	TRBV28	ASSPRRGYNEQF
TRBJ1-3	TRBV19	ASSIKPGQGLIRGGNTIY
TRBJ2-7	TRBV6-5	ASSYSRTSGIYEQY
TRBJ1-2	TRBV30	AWSKYSLDYGYT
TRBJ2-5	TRBV19	ASSGREGETQY
TRBJ2-4	TRBV4-3	ASSQEGGLAQY
TRBJ1-2	TRBV11-3	ASSAGDSYGYT
TRBJ2-7	TRBV11-3	ASSPATGTHEQY
TRBJ1-1	TRBV6-6	ASSSIVDTEAF
TRBJ1-5	TRBV3-1/TRBV3-2	ASSQAGNQPQH
TRBJ1-1	TRBV12-3/TRBV12-4	AISGGTEAF
TRBJ1-1	TRBV30	AWSRGVNTEAF
TRBJ2-6	TRBV19	ASSADRFHSGANVLT
TRBJ1-6	TRBV27	ASSFLTLTGGEYNSPLH
TRBJ1-4	TRBV30	AWTAGINEKLF
TRBJ1-2	TRBV19	ASSIDLGAYLYGYT
TRBJ2-1	TRBV4-2	ASSQESSTVFVNEQF
TRBJ2-4	TRBV11-2	ASSLLRTGLEGAKNIQY
TRBJ1-1	TRBV11-3	ASSFPDMVATEAF
TRBJ1-6	TRBV27	ATGTGFEPLH
TRBJ1-1	TRBV6-5	ASSPQEGRGEAF
TRBJ2-7	TRBV5-5	ASSRQGLNEQY
TRBJ1-6	TRBV16	ASSQSGGFTSPLH
TRBJ2-1	TRBV6-2/TRBV6-3	ASSYPGQAGDNEQF
TRBJ2-3	TRBV11-2	ASSYDRPSTDTQY
TRBJ1-2	TRBV29-1	SVERGLEMDYT
TRBJ2-7	TRBV5-4	ASSYFAGSPQGYEQY
TRBJ2-7	TRBV2	ASSPGTSYEQY
TRBJ2-3	TRBV19	ASSILQGHTDTQY
TRBJ2-4	TRBV30	AWSVNRGGGIQY
TRBJ1-1	TRBV25-1	ASSEYFGTGGNTEAF